This T cell receptor (beta chain) was found in a study of blood T cell repertoires in COVID-19. In the study overall: Donors in the United States, Italy and Spain gave samples during acute or convalescent COVID-19. Sources were T cells, B-cell-depleted T cells, or PBMCs; the material itself was cDNA or gDNA.

The assay was immunoSEQ multiplex PCR, and TCRdb's table has in-frame clones only and misses some. The repertoire consists of some 110,000 clones, with approximately 80% occurring once and the leading ten covering 2.5% to 3%. This clone was seen more than once but under ten times. The sequenced sample was peripheral blood. This TCR was recovered from a middle-aged man with acute or convalescent COVID-19.

The chain's CDR3 is CASSSDRGYEQYF. Here the CDR3 DNA reads TGTGCCAGCAGCTCGGACAGGGGGTACGAGCAGTACTTC. The chain couples TRBV5-4 to TRBJ2-7; 10 bases match TRBD1. Germline CDR1 is SGHNT and CDR2 is YYREEE (reference sequence). The CDR3 runs 13 residues. With V trimmed by 3 bases and J by 4 bases, 1 base remained unmatched.